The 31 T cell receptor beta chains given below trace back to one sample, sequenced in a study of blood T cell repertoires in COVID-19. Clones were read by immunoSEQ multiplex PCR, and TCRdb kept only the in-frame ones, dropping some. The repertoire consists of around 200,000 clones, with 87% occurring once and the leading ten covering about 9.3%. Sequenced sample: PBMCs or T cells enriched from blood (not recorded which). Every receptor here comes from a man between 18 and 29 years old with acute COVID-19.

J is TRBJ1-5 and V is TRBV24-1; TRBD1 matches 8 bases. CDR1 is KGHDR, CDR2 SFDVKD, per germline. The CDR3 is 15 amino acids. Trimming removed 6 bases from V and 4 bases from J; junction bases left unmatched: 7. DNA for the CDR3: TGTGCCACCAGTTCTGGACAGGGAATGAATCAGCCCCAGCATTTT. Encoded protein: CATSSGQGMNQPQHF.

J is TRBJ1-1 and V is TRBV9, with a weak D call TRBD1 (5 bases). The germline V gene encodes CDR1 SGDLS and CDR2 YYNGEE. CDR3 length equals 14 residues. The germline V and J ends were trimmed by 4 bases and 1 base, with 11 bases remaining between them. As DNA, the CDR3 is TGTGCCAGCAGCCCACAGGAGAGGAACACTGAAGCTTTCTTT. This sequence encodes CASSPQERNTEAFF.

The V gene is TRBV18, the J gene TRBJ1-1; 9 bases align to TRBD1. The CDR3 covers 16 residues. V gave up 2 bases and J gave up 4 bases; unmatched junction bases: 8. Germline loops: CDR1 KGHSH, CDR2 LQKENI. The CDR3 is CASSPALQGATTEAFF. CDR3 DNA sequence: TGTGCCAGCTCACCAGCCCTACAGGGGGCTACCACTGAAGCTTTCTTT.

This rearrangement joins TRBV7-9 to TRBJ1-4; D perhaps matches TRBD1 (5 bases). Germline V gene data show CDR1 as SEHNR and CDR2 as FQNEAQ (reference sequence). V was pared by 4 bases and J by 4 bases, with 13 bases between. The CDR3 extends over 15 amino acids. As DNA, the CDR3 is TGTGCCAGCAGCTCCCAGGGTGGGATTAATGAAAAACTGTTTTTT. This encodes CASSSQGGINEKLFF.

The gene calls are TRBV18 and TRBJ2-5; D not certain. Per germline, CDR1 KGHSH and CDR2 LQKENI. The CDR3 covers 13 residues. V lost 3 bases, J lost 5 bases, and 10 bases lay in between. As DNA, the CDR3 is TGTGCCAGCTCACCCCCTCAGGCCGAGACCCAGTACTTC. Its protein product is CASSPPQAETQYF.

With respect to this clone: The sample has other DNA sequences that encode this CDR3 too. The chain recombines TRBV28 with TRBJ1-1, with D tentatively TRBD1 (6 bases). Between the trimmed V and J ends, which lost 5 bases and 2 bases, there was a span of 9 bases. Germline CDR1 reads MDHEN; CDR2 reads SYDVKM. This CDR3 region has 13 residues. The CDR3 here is CASSQGGNTEAFF. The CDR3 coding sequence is TGTGCCAGCAGTCAAGGGGGTAACACTGAAGCTTTCTTT. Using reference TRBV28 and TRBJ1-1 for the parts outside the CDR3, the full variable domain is DVKVTQSSRYLVKRTGEKVFLECVQDMDHENMFWYRQDPGLGLRLIYFSYDVKMKEKGDIPEGYSVSREKKERFSLILESASTNQTSMYLCASSQGGNTEAFFGQGTRLTVV.

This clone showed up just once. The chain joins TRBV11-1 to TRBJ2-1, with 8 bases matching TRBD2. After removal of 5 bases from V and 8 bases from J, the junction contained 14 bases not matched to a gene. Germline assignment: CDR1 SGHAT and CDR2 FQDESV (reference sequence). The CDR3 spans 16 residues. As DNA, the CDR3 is TGTGCCAGCAGCCAAAGGGGAGCGGGAGTTTTCGATGAGCAGTTCTTC. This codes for CASSQRGAGVFDEQFF.

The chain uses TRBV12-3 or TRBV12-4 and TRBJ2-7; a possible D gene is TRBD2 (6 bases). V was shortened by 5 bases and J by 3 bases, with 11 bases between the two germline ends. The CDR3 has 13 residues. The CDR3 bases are TGTGCCAGCAGTCCGGGACTCGACTACGAGCAGTACTTC. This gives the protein CASSPGLDYEQYF.

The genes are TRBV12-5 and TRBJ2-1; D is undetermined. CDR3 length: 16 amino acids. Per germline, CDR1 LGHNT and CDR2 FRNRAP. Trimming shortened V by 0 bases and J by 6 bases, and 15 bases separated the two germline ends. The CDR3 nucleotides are TGTGCTAGTGGTTTGGTACTTGAGCAGCGACTCAATGAGCAGTTCTTC. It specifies CASGLVLEQRLNEQFF.

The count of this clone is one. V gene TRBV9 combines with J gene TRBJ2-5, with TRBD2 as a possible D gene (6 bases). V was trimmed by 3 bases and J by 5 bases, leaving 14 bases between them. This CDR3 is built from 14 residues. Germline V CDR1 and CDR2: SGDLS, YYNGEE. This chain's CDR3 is CASSAWRGAETQYF. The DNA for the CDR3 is TGTGCCAGCAGCGCCTGGCGGGGCGCGGAGACCCAGTACTTC. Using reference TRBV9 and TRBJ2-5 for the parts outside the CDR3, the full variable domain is DSGVTQTPKHLITATGQRVTLRCSPRSGDLSVYWYQQSLDQGLQFLIQYYNGEERAKGNILERFSAQQFPDLHSELNLSSLELGDSALYFCASSAWRGAETQYFGPGTRLLVL.

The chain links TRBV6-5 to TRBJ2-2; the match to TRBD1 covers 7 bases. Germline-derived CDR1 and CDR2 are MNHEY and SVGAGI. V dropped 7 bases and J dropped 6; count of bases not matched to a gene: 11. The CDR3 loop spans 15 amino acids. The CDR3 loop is CASIVTPGGPGELFF. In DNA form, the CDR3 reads TGTGCCAGCATTGTCACACCAGGGGGTCCCGGGGAGCTGTTTTTT.

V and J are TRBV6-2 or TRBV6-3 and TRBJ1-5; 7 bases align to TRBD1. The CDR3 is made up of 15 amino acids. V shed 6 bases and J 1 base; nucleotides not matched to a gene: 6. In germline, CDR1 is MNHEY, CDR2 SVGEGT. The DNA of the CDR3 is TGTGCCAGCAGCCCCGACAGGGACAGCAATCAGCCCCAGCATTTT. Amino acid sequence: CASSPDRDSNQPQHF.

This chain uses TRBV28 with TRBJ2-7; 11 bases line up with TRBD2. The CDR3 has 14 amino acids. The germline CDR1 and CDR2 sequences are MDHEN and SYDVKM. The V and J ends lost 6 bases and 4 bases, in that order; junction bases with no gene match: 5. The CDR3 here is CASSLGTSGYEQYF. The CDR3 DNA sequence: TGTGCCAGCAGCCTCGGGACTAGCGGTTACGAGCAGTACTTC. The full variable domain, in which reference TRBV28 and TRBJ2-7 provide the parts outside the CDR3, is DVKVTQSSRYLVKRTGEKVFLECVQDMDHENMFWYRQDPGLGLRLIYFSYDVKMKEKGDIPEGYSVSREKKERFSLILESASTNQTSMYLCASSLGTSGYEQYFGPGTRLTVT.

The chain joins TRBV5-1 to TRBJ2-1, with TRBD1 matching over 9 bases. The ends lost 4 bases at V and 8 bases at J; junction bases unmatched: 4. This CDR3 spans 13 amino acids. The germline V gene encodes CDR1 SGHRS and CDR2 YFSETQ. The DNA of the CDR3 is TGCGCCAGCAGCAACACAGGGGGCTATGAGCAGTTCTTC. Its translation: CASSNTGGYEQFF.

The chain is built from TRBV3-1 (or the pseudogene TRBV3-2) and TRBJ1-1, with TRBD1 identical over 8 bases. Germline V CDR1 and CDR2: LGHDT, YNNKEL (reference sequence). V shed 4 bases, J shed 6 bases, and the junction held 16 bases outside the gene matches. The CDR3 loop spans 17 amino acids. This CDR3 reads CASSLLTPTGDTSEAFF. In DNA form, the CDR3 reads TGTGCCAGCAGCCTACTTACGCCGACAGGGGATACTTCTGAAGCTTTCTTT.

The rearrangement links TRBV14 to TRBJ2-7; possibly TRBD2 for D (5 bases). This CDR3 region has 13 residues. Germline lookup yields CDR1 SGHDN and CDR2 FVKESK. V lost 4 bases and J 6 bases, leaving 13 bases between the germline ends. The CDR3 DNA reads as TGTGCCAGCAGCCGTGGACTGGCGGGCGAGCAGTACTTC. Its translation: CASSRGLAGEQYF.

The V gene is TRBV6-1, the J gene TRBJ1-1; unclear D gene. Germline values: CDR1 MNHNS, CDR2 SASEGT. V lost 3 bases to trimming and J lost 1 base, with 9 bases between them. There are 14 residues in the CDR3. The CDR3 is CASSEGSENTEAFF. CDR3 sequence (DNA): TGTGCCAGCAGTGAGGGCTCAGAGAACACTGAAGCTTTCTTT.

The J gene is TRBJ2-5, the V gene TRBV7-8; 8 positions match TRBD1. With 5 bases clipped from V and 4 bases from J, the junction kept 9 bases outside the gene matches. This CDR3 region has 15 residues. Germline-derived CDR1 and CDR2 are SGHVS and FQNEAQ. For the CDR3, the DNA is TGTGCCAGCAGCAACGTAGACAGGGGCGGAGAGACCCAGTACTTC. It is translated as CASSNVDRGGETQYF.

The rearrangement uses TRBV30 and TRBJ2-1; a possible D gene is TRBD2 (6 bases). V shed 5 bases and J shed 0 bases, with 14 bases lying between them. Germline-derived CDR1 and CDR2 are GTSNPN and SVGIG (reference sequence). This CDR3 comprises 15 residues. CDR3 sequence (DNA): TGTGCCTGGTCCCAGGGACTCAGCTCCTACAATGAGCAGTTCTTC. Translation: CAWSQGLSSYNEQFF.

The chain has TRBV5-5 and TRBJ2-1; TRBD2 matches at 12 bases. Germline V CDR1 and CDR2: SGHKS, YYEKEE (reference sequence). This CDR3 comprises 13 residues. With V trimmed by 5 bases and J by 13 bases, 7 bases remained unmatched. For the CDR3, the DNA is TGTGCCAGCAGGCCGTCTAGCGGGAGGGACCAGTTCTTC. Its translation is CASRPSSGRDQFF.

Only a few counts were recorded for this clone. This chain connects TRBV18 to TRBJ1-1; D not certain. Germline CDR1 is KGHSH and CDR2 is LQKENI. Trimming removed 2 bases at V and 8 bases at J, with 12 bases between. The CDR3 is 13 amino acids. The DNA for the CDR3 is TGTGCCAGCTCACCAAGTTGGGCTAACGAAGCTTTCTTT. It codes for CASSPSWANEAFF.

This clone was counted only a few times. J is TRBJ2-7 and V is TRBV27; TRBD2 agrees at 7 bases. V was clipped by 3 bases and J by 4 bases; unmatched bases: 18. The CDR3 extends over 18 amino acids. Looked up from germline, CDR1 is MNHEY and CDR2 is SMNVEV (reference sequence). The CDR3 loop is CASSFRADHSGLRYEQYF. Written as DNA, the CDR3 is TGTGCCAGCAGTTTCCGGGCGGATCATTCGGGACTAAGATACGAGCAGTACTTC.

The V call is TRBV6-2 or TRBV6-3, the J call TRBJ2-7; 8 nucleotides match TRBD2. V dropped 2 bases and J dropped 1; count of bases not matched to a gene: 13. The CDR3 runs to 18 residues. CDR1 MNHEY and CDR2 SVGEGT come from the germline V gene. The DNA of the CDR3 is TGTGCCAGCAGTTACACGCCCCAACTAGCGGAACTTTCCTACGAGCAGTACTTC. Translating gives CASSYTPQLAELSYEQYF.

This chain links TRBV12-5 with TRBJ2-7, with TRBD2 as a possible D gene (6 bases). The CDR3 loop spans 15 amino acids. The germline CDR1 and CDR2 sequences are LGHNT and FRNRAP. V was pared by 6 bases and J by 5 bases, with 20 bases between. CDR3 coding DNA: TGTGCTAGTGGCCTGCTAGCGAAAAAAGGCCACGAGCAGTACTTC. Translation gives CASGLLAKKGHEQYF. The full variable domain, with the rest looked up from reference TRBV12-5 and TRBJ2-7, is DARVTQTPRHKVTEMGQEVTMRCQPILGHNTVFWYRQTMMQGLELLAYFRNRAPLDDSGMPKDRFSAEMPDATLATLKIQPSEPRDSAVYFCASGLLAKKGHEQYFGPGTRLTVT.

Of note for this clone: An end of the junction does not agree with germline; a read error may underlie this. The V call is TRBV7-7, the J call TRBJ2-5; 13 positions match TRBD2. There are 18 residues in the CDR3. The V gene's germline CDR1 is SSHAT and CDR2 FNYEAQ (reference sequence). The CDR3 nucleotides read TGTGCTAGCAGCCCCGGACTAGCGGGAGCCCTTGGCGGAGAGACCCAGTACTTC. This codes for CASSPGLAGALGGETQYF.

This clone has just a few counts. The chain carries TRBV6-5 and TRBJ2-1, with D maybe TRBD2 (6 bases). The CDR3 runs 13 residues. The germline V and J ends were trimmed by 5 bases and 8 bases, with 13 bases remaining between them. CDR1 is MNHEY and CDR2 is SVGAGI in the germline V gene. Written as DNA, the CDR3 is TGTGCCAGCAGTCGGACTACCCCAGATGAGCAGTTCTTC. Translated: CASSRTTPDEQFF.

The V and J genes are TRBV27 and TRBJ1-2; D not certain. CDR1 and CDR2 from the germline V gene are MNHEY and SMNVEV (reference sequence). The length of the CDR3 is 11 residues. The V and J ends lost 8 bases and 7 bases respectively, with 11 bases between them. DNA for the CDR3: TGTGCCAGCGGAGGATGGCGTGGCTACACCTTC. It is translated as CASGGWRGYTF.

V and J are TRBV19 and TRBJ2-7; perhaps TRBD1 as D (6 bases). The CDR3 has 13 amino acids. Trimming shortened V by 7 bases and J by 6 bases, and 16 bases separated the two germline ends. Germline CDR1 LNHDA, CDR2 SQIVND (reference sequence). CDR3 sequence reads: CASTVLGGGEQYF. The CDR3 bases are TGTGCCAGTACCGTACTTGGGGGCGGCGAGCAGTACTTC. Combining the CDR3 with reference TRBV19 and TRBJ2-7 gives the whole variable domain DGGITQSPKYLFRKEGQNVTLSCEQNLNHDAMYWYRQDPGQGLRLIYYSQIVNDFQKGDIAEGYSVSREKKESFPLTVTSAQKNPTAFYLCASTVLGGGEQYFGPGTRLTVT.

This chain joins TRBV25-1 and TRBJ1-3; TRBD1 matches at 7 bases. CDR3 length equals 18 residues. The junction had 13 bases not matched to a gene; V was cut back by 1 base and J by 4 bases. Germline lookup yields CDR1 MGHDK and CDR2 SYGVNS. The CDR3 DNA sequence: TGTGCCAGCAGTGAATTTCAGACCCAGGGGGTGGAAGGAAACACCATATATTTT. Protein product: CASSEFQTQGVEGNTIYF.

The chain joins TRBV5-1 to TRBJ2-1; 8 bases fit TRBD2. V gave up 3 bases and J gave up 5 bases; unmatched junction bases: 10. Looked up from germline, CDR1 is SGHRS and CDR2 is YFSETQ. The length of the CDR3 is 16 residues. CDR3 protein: CASSWAGGTANNEQFF. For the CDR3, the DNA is TGCGCCAGCAGCTGGGCGGGAGGCACCGCGAACAATGAGCAGTTCTTC. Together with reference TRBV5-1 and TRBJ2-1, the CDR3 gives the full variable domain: KAGVTQTPRYLIKTRGQQVTLSCSPISGHRSVSWYQQTPGQGLQFLFEYFSETQRNKGNFPGRFSGRQFSNSRSEMNVSTLELGDSALYLCASSWAGGTANNEQFFGPGTRLTVL.

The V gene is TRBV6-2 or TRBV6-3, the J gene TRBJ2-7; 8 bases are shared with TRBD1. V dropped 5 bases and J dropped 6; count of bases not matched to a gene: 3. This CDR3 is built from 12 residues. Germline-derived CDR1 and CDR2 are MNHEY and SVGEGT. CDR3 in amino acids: CASSRQGLEQYF. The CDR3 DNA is TGTGCCAGCAGTAGACAGGGGCTCGAGCAGTACTTC.